These T cell receptor beta chains were read from a single sample in a study of beta chain features in type 1 diabetes. Using immunoSEQ multiplex PCR, the repertoire was profiled, and TCRdb retains in-frame clones only, with some absent. Among 500,000 to 650,000 clones listed, 9.5% to 15% were seen once. Input material: naive CD4+ T cells from blood. Receptors originate from a man younger than 40 with type 1 diabetes. The CDR3 runs from the conserved cysteine through the conserved F or W. Each record gives: CDR3 DNA, CDR3 protein, J gene, clone size, D gene, V gene. The D gene is left open where the match is weak. Not every row has a clone size; where given, it reads once, few, many or a size class.

CDR3nt: TGTGCCAGCAGCTTAGGTGGGACTAGCGGGGGCTACGAGCAGTACTTC
CDR3aa: CASSLGGTSGGYEQYF
j_gene: TRBJ2-7
abundance: .
d_gene: TRBD2
v_gene: TRBV7-2

CDR3nt: TGCAGCGTTTTGGGCTCTGGAAACACCATATATTTT
CDR3aa: CSVLGSGNTIYF
j_gene: TRBJ1-3
abundance: .
d_gene: .
v_gene: TRBV29-1

CDR3nt: TGTGCCAGTAGTATACGACCTAGCCCCGACAATGAGCAGTTCTTC
CDR3aa: CASSIRPSPDNEQFF
j_gene: TRBJ2-1
abundance: few
d_gene: .
v_gene: TRBV19

CDR3nt: TGTGCCAGCAGTTTATTCGGCAGGGTAGGGACCCTGAGCTCCTACGAGCAGTACTTC
CDR3aa: CASSLFGRVGTLSSYEQYF
j_gene: TRBJ2-7
abundance: few
d_gene: .
v_gene: TRBV28

CDR3nt: TGTGCCTACGGGAGCACAGATACGCAGTATTTT
CDR3aa: CAYGSTDTQYF
j_gene: TRBJ2-3
abundance: few
d_gene: .
v_gene: TRBV30

CDR3nt: TGTGCCAGCAGCCATTGGGGGGTGGAGCGGTCACCCCTCCACTTT
CDR3aa: CASSHWGVERSPLHF
j_gene: TRBJ1-6
abundance: .
d_gene: .
v_gene: TRBV7-2

CDR3nt: TGTGCCAGCAGTGCGATAGCAGGGGCTGGAAACACCATATATTTT
CDR3aa: CASSAIAGAGNTIYF
j_gene: TRBJ1-3
abundance: .
d_gene: .
v_gene: TRBV25-1

CDR3nt: TGTGCCAGCTCACCATCTCTAGGACAGAACACCGGGGAGCTGTTTTTT
CDR3aa: CASSPSLGQNTGELFF
j_gene: TRBJ2-2
abundance: few
d_gene: .
v_gene: TRBV18

CDR3nt: TGTGCCAGCAGCGCCGGGGGCAGAACTCACTCTGGAAACACCATATATTTT
CDR3aa: CASSAGGRTHSGNTIYF
j_gene: TRBJ1-3
abundance: .
d_gene: .
v_gene: TRBV9

CDR3nt: TGCAGCGTGGCCGACACGGAGCATCAGCCCCAGCATTTT
CDR3aa: CSVADTEHQPQHF
j_gene: TRBJ1-5
abundance: few
d_gene: .
v_gene: TRBV29-1

CDR3nt: TGTGCAAGTCGCTTGATGCTTTCAGCTACGCAGTATTTT
CDR3aa: CASRLMLSATQYF
j_gene: TRBJ2-3
abundance: .
d_gene: .
v_gene: TRBV12-2

CDR3nt: TGTGCCAGCAGCAAAGACATCGGCGAGCAGTACTTC
CDR3aa: CASSKDIGEQYF
j_gene: TRBJ2-7
abundance: many
d_gene: .
v_gene: TRBV28

CDR3nt: TGCAGCGTTCAGACAGGGACTTATGGCTACACCTTC
CDR3aa: CSVQTGTYGYTF
j_gene: TRBJ1-2
abundance: .
d_gene: TRBD1
v_gene: TRBV29-1

CDR3nt: TGTGCCAGCAGCTTGGACAGGGGCAGGACTGAAGCTTTCTTT
CDR3aa: CASSLDRGRTEAFF
j_gene: TRBJ1-1
abundance: few
d_gene: TRBD1
v_gene: TRBV13

CDR3nt: TGTGCCAGCAGCCAAGCACTCGCTAGCACAGATACGCAGTATTTT
CDR3aa: CASSQALASTDTQYF
j_gene: TRBJ2-3
abundance: few
d_gene: .
v_gene: TRBV14

CDR3nt: TGCGCCAGCAGCCCAGGGGAGCTAGCCAAAAACATTCAGTACTTC
CDR3aa: CASSPGELAKNIQYF
j_gene: TRBJ2-4
abundance: .
d_gene: .
v_gene: TRBV5-1

CDR3nt: TGCAGCGTTGGTCTAGGGAATCAGCCCCAGCATTTT
CDR3aa: CSVGLGNQPQHF
j_gene: TRBJ1-5
abundance: .
d_gene: .
v_gene: TRBV29-1

CDR3nt: TGTGCCAGCTCACCACCCCTTTCGGGGACTGAAGCTTTCTTT
CDR3aa: CASSPPLSGTEAFF
j_gene: TRBJ1-1
abundance: .
d_gene: .
v_gene: TRBV18

CDR3nt: TGTGCCAGCAGCGTAGCTACCGATCGGACAGACAACACTGAAGCTTTCTTT
CDR3aa: CASSVATDRTDNTEAFF
j_gene: TRBJ1-1
abundance: .
d_gene: .
v_gene: TRBV9

CDR3nt: TGCGCCAGCAGCCCCCGGACCCACGGAGGGGTTTATGGCTACACCTTC
CDR3aa: CASSPRTHGGVYGYTF
j_gene: TRBJ1-2
abundance: few
d_gene: .
v_gene: TRBV5-1

CDR3nt: TGTGCCAGCAGCGATGACAGGGTGAACACTGAAGCTTTCTTT
CDR3aa: CASSDDRVNTEAFF
j_gene: TRBJ1-1
abundance: few
d_gene: TRBD1
v_gene: TRBV5-4

CDR3nt: TGTGCCAGCAGTGAAGCTCCGGACAGGGCCTATGGCTACACCTTC
CDR3aa: CASSEAPDRAYGYTF
j_gene: TRBJ1-2
abundance: .
d_gene: TRBD1
v_gene: TRBV6-1

CDR3nt: TGTGCCAGCAGTTCGGGACAGGGGGCCTACGAGCAGTACTTC
CDR3aa: CASSSGQGAYEQYF
j_gene: TRBJ2-7
abundance: few
d_gene: TRBD1
v_gene: TRBV2

CDR3nt: TGTGCCAGCAGCGTCTTCGGGGGATCCGGCGGTGCCTACAATGAGCAGTTCTTC
CDR3aa: CASSVFGGSGGAYNEQFF
j_gene: TRBJ2-1
abundance: few
d_gene: .
v_gene: TRBV9

CDR3nt: TGTGCCAGCAGCTTGTGGCGGGGGGGTCTCCAAGAGACCCAGTACTTC
CDR3aa: CASSLWRGGLQETQYF
j_gene: TRBJ2-5
abundance: few
d_gene: TRBD2
v_gene: TRBV5-5

CDR3nt: TGTGCCAGCAGCCAAGCGGGTGGGAACACTGAAGCTTTCTTT
CDR3aa: CASSQAGGNTEAFF
j_gene: TRBJ1-1
abundance: few
d_gene: .
v_gene: TRBV14

CDR3nt: TGTGCCATCAGTGAGAGTGGGGCGGCAAGCTCCTATAATTCACCCCTCCACTTT
CDR3aa: CAISESGAASSYNSPLHF
j_gene: TRBJ1-6
abundance: .
d_gene: .
v_gene: TRBV10-3

CDR3nt: TGTGCCAGCAGTGCCGCAGAAATGCGGAATTCACCCCTCCACTTT
CDR3aa: CASSAAEMRNSPLHF
j_gene: TRBJ1-6
abundance: few
d_gene: .
v_gene: TRBV2

CDR3nt: TGCGCCAGTGCCGACTCGTTCTACGAGCAGTACTTC
CDR3aa: CASADSFYEQYF
j_gene: TRBJ2-7
abundance: few
d_gene: .
v_gene: TRBV5-1

CDR3nt: TGTGCCAGCAGCTTGTCGTCAGGGGGCGCGAACTATGGCTACACCTTC
CDR3aa: CASSLSSGGANYGYTF
j_gene: TRBJ1-2
abundance: .
d_gene: TRBD1
v_gene: TRBV5-6

CDR3nt: TGTGCCAGCAGTACAGGGTTTCTTGGGCCCCAGCATTTT
CDR3aa: CASSTGFLGPQHF
j_gene: TRBJ1-5
abundance: .
d_gene: .
v_gene: TRBV2

CDR3nt: TGCAGCGTACAACAGGGGGCCGGCGAAAAACTGTTTTTT
CDR3aa: CSVQQGAGEKLFF
j_gene: TRBJ1-4
abundance: few
d_gene: TRBD1
v_gene: TRBV29-1

CDR3nt: TGCGCCAGCAGCTTGGAGACAGGGGCTGGAAACACCATATATTTT
CDR3aa: CASSLETGAGNTIYF
j_gene: TRBJ1-3
abundance: .
d_gene: TRBD1
v_gene: TRBV5-1

CDR3nt: TGTGCCAGCAGTTACTATCGGGGCCAGTTTCCAGCTTTCTTT
CDR3aa: CASSYYRGQFPAFF
j_gene: TRBJ1-1
abundance: few
d_gene: .
v_gene: TRBV6-5

CDR3nt: TGTGCCAGTGGACGCCCCTGGCCCCAGCATTTT
CDR3aa: CASGRPWPQHF
j_gene: TRBJ1-5
abundance: .
d_gene: .
v_gene: TRBV19

CDR3nt: TGCGCCACGAACGGGGGACAGGGTGAGGGTGGCTACACCTTC
CDR3aa: CATNGGQGEGGYTF
j_gene: TRBJ1-2
abundance: .
d_gene: TRBD1
v_gene: TRBV4-3

CDR3nt: TGCGCCAGCAGCTCCTCTACAGGGGAGGTGGGCTACACCTTC
CDR3aa: CASSSSTGEVGYTF
j_gene: TRBJ1-2
abundance: few
d_gene: TRBD1
v_gene: TRBV5-1

CDR3nt: TGTGCCACCAGCAGAGATAGGGGTAGTGATTCACCCCTCCACTTT
CDR3aa: CATSRDRGSDSPLHF
j_gene: TRBJ1-6
abundance: few
d_gene: .
v_gene: TRBV15

CDR3nt: TGTGCCGCCTCACCGGGGCTGGAAGAGACCCAGTACTTC
CDR3aa: CAASPGLEETQYF
j_gene: TRBJ2-5
abundance: .
d_gene: .
v_gene: TRBV10-3

CDR3nt: TGCGCCAGCAGCCAAGATTTGGCAGATTTTGGAAACACCATATATTTT
CDR3aa: CASSQDLADFGNTIYF
j_gene: TRBJ1-3
abundance: few
d_gene: .
v_gene: TRBV4-3

CDR3nt: TGTGCCAGGCCAAACAGGGCAGGACAGCCCCAGCATTTT
CDR3aa: CARPNRAGQPQHF
j_gene: TRBJ1-5
abundance: few
d_gene: .
v_gene: TRBV19

CDR3nt: TGTGCCAGCAGCTTAATCGACAATGAGCAGTTCTTC
CDR3aa: CASSLIDNEQFF
j_gene: TRBJ2-1
abundance: .
d_gene: .
v_gene: TRBV7-9

CDR3nt: TGTGCCAGCAGCTTGGCCGGGGGCATTCAAGAGACCCAGTACTTC
CDR3aa: CASSLAGGIQETQYF
j_gene: TRBJ2-5
abundance: .
d_gene: .
v_gene: TRBV5-4

CDR3nt: TGTGCCAGCAGCCCGTGGGGGGGAGTGATCAATCAGCCCCAGCATTTT
CDR3aa: CASSPWGGVINQPQHF
j_gene: TRBJ1-5
abundance: .
d_gene: .
v_gene: TRBV28

CDR3nt: TGCGCCAGCAGCCAAGTCGGGGGACAATCCTATAGCAATCAGCCCCAGCATTTT
CDR3aa: CASSQVGGQSYSNQPQHF
j_gene: TRBJ1-5
abundance: .
d_gene: .
v_gene: TRBV4-1

CDR3nt: TGTGCCAGCAGCTCCCACCGGGGGACCCAAGAGACCCAGTACTTC
CDR3aa: CASSSHRGTQETQYF
j_gene: TRBJ2-5
abundance: few
d_gene: .
v_gene: TRBV7-3

CDR3nt: TGTGCCAGCAGCCCCGGAGTGCTAGCGGGGTCCTCTAGCACAGATACGCAGTATTTT
CDR3aa: CASSPGVLAGSSSTDTQYF
j_gene: TRBJ2-3
abundance: .
d_gene: TRBD2
v_gene: TRBV9

CDR3nt: TGTGCCAGCAGCTTATCGACAGGGCTGGCCTACGAGCAGTACTTC
CDR3aa: CASSLSTGLAYEQYF
j_gene: TRBJ2-7
abundance: .
d_gene: TRBD1
v_gene: TRBV7-2

CDR3nt: TGCGCCAGCAGCGACTTCCTGGGTACTGAAGCTTTCTTT
CDR3aa: CASSDFLGTEAFF
j_gene: TRBJ1-1
abundance: few
d_gene: .
v_gene: TRBV5-1

CDR3nt: TGCGCCAGCAGCTTGGACAGACTCGCGGGCTACGAGCAGTACTTC
CDR3aa: CASSLDRLAGYEQYF
j_gene: TRBJ2-7
abundance: few
d_gene: .
v_gene: TRBV5-1

CDR3nt: TGTGCCAGCAGCGTAGGTAGGGGCGCGGCAACTGAAGCTTTCTTT
CDR3aa: CASSVGRGAATEAFF
j_gene: TRBJ1-1
abundance: .
d_gene: .
v_gene: TRBV9

CDR3nt: TGCGCCAGCAGCCAAGGGGCAGGGGAGGAGACCCAGTACTTC
CDR3aa: CASSQGAGEETQYF
j_gene: TRBJ2-5
abundance: few
d_gene: .
v_gene: TRBV4-3

CDR3nt: TGTGCCAGCGTAGGACAGGGGAGTTCACCCCTCCACTTT
CDR3aa: CASVGQGSSPLHF
j_gene: TRBJ1-6
abundance: .
d_gene: TRBD1
v_gene: TRBV2

CDR3nt: TGTGCCAGCAGTTACTCTTCCGGGTTTCATAGCATTCAGTACTTC
CDR3aa: CASSYSSGFHSIQYF
j_gene: TRBJ2-4
abundance: .
d_gene: .
v_gene: TRBV6-5

CDR3nt: TGCGCCAGCAGCTTTGATCGACAGGTGGGAAAACTGTTTTTT
CDR3aa: CASSFDRQVGKLFF
j_gene: TRBJ1-4
abundance: .
d_gene: .
v_gene: TRBV5-1